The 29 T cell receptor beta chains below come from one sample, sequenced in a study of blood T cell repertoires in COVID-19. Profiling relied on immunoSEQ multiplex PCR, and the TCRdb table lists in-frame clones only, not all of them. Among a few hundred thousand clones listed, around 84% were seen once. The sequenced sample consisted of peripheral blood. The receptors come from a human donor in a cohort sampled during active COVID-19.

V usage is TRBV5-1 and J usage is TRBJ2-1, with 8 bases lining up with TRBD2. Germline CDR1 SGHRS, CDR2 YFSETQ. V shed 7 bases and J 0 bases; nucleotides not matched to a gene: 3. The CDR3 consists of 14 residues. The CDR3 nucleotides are TGCGCCAGCCTGCGGGGGGACTCCTACAATGAGCAGTTCTTC. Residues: CASLRGDSYNEQFF.

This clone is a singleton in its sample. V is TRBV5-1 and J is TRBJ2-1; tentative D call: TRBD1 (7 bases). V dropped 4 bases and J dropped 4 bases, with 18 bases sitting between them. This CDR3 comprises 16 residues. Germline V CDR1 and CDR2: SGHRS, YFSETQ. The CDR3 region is CASSPVRGTVYNEQFF. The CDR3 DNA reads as TGCGCCAGCAGCCCTGTTCGGGGGACAGTTTACAATGAGCAGTTCTTC.

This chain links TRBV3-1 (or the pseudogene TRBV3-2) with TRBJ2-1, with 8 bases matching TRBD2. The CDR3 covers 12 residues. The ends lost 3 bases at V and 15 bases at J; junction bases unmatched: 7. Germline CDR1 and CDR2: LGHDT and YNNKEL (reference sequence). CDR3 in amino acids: CASSHNSGALFF. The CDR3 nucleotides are TGTGCCAGCAGCCACAATAGCGGGGCACTGTTCTTC.

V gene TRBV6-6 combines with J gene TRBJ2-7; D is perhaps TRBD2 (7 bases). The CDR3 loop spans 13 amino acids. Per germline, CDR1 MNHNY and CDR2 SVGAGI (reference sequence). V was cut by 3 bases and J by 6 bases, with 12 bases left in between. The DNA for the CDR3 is TGTGCCAGCAGTTATGGGAGGGGGGGCGAGCAGTACTTC. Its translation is CASSYGRGGEQYF.

In DNA, the CDR3 is TGTGCCAGCAGCTTAAGTCGGGGGGGTGAGCAGTACTTC. Amino acid sequence: CASSLSRGGEQYF. V is TRBV11-3 and J is TRBJ2-7; 8 bases line up with TRBD2. CDR1 and CDR2 (germline): SGHNT, YENEEA. The CDR3 is 13 amino acids. V shed 2 bases and J 7 bases; nucleotides not matched to a gene: 4. Filled out from reference TRBV11-3 and TRBJ2-7, the complete variable domain reads EAGVVQSPRYKIIEKKQPVAFWCNPISGHNTLYWYLQNLGQGPELLIRYENEEAVDDSQLPKDRFSAERLKGVDSTLKIQPAELGDSAVYLCASSLSRGGEQYFGPGTRLTVT.

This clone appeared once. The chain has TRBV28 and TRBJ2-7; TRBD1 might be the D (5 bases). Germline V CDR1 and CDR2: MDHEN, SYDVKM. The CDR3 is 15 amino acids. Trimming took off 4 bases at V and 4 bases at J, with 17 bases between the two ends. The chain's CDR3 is CASSSPSSDSYEQYF. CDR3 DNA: TGTGCCAGCAGTTCCCCCTCCTCTGACAGTTACGAGCAGTACTTC.

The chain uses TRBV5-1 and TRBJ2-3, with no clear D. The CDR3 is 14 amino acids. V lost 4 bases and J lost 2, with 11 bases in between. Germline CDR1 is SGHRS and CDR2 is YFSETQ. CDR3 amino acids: CASSPSRNTDTQYF. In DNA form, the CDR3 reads TGCGCCAGCAGCCCGTCGAGGAACACAGATACGCAGTATTTT.

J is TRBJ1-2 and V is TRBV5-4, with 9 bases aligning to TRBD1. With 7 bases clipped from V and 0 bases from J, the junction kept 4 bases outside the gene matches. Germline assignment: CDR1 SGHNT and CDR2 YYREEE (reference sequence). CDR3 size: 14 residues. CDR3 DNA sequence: TGTGCCAGCTCCACAGGGGGCACTAACTATGGCTACACCTTC. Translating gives CASSTGGTNYGYTF.

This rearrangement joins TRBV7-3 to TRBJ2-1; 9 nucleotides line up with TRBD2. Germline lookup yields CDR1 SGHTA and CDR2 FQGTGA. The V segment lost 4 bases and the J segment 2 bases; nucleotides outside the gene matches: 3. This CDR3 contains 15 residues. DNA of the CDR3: TGTGCCAGCAGCTCTCGACTAGCGGCCTACAATGAGCAGTTCTTC. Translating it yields CASSSRLAAYNEQFF.

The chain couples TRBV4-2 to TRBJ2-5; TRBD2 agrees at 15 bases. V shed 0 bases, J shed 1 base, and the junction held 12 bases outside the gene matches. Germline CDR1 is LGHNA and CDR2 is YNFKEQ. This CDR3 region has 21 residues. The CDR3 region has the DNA TGTGCCAGCAGCCAAGATTACGCCCCGGGACTAGCGGGAGGAACCCAAGAGACCCAGTACTTC. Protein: CASSQDYAPGLAGGTQETQYF.

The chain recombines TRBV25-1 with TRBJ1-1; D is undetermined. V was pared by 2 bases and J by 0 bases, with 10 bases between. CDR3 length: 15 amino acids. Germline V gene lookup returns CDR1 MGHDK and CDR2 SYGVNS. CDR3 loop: CASSEAGGLNTEAFF. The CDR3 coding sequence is TGTGCCAGCAGTGAAGCGGGAGGGTTGAACACTGAAGCTTTCTTT.

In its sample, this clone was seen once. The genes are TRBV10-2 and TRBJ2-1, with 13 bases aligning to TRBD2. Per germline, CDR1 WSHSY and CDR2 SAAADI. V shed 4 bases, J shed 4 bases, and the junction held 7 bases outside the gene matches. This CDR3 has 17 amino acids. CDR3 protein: CASSGPRGLAGYNEQFF. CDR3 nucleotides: TGCGCCAGCAGTGGGCCCAGGGGACTAGCGGGATACAATGAGCAGTTCTTC.

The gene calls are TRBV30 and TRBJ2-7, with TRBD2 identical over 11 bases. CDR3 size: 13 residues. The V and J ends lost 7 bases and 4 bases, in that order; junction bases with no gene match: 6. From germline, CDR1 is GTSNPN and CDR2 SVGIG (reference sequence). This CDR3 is CAYSGGEGYEQYF. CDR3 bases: TGTGCCTATAGCGGGGGGGAGGGATACGAGCAGTACTTC.

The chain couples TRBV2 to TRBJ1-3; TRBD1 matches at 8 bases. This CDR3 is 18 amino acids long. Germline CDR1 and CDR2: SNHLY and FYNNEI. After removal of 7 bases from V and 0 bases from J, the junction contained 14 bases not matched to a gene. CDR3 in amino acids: CASKRTGKVLDSGNTIYF. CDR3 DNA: TGTGCCAGCAAGAGGACAGGGAAGGTATTGGACTCTGGAAACACCATATATTTT.

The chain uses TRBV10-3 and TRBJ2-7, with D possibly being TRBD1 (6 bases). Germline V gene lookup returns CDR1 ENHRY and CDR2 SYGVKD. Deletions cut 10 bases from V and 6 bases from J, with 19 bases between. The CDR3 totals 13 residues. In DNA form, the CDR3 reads TGTGCCACCACGGCAAGGGGGAAAGGCGAGCAGTACTTC. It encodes CATTARGKGEQYF.

CDR3 nucleotide sequence: TGCGCCAGCAGCTCCTCTCCGGGACTAGCGAACACCGGGGAGCTGTTTTTT. The encoded protein is CASSSSPGLANTGELFF. This chain connects TRBV5-1 to TRBJ2-2, with 8 bases identical to TRBD2. After removal of 3 bases from V and 0 bases from J, the junction contained 7 bases not matched to a gene. From germline, CDR1 is SGHRS and CDR2 YFSETQ. The CDR3 is 17 amino acids.

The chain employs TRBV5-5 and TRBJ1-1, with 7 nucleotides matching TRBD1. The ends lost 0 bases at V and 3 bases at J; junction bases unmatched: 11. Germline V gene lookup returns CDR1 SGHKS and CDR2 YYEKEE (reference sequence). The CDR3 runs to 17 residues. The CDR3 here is CASSLGEGAWIDTEAFF. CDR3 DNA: TGTGCCAGCAGCTTGGGAGAGGGGGCTTGGATCGACACTGAAGCTTTCTTT.

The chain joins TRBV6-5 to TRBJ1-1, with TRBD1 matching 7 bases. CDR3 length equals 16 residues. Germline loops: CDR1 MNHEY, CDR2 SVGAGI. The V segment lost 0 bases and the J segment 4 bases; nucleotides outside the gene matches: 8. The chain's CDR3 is CASSYSPQGQGTEAFF. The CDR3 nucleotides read TGTGCCAGCAGTTACTCGCCACAGGGGCAAGGCACTGAAGCTTTCTTT.

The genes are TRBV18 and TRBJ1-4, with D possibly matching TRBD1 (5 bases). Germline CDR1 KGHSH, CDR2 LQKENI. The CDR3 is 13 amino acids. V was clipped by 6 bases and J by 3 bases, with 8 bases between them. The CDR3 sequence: CASSGTSNEKLFF. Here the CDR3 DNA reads TGTGCCAGCTCCGGGACTTCTAATGAAAAACTGTTTTTT.

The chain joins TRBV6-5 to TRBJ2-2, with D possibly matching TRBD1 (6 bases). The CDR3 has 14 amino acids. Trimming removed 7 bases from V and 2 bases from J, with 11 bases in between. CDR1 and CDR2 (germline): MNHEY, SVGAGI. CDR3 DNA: TGTGCCAGCACCGTCAGGGGTAACACCGGGGAGCTGTTTTTT. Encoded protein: CASTVRGNTGELFF.

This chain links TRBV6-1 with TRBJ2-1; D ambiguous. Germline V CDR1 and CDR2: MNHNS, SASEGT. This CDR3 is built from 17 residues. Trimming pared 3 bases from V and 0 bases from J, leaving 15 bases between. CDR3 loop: CASSDSPYESSYNEQFF. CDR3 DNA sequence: TGTGCCAGCAGTGATTCCCCCTATGAGAGCTCCTACAATGAGCAGTTCTTC.

The CDR3: CASSRTGTGIRGTDTQYF. CDR3 nucleotides: TGTGCCAGCAGCCGCACAGGGACAGGGATCCGCGGCACAGATACGCAGTATTTT. The chain recombines TRBV11-2 with TRBJ2-3; 9 nucleotides agree with TRBD1. Germline-derived CDR1 and CDR2 are SGHAT and FQNNGV. V lost 5 bases to trimming and J lost 1 base; unmatched junction nucleotides: 13. The CDR3 extends over 18 amino acids.

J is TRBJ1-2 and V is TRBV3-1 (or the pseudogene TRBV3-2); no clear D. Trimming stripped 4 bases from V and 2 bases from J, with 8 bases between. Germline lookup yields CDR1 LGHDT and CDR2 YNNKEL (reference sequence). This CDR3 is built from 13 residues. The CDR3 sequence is CASSPQRNYGYTF. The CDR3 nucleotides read TGTGCCAGCAGCCCCCAGCGGAACTATGGCTACACCTTC.

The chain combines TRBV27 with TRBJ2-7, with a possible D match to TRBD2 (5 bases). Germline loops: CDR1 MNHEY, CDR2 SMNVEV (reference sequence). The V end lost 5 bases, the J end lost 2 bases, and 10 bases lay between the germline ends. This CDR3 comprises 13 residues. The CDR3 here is CASSRGRAYEQYF. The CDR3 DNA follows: TGTGCCAGCAGTCGGGGAAGAGCCTACGAGCAGTACTTC.

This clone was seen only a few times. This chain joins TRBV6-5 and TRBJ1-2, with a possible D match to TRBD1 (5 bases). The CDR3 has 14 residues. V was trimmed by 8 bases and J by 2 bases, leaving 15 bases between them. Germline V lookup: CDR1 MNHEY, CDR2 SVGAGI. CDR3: CASRETAENYGYTF. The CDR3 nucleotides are TGTGCCAGCCGGGAGACAGCCGAAAACTATGGCTACACCTTC.

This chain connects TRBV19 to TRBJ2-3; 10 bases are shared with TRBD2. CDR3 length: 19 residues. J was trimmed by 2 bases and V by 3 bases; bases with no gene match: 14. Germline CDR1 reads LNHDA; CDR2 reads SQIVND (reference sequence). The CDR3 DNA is TGTGCCAGTAGTATCCTTGGGCTAGCGGGAGAGATCTTCACAGATACGCAGTATTTT. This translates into CASSILGLAGEIFTDTQYF.

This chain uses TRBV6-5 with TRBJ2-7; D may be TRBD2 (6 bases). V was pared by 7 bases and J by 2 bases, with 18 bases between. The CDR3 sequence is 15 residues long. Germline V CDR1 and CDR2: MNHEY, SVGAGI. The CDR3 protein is CASTLGLLGAYEQYF. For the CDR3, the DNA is TGTGCCAGCACTTTGGGACTCCTGGGAGCCTACGAGCAGTACTTC.

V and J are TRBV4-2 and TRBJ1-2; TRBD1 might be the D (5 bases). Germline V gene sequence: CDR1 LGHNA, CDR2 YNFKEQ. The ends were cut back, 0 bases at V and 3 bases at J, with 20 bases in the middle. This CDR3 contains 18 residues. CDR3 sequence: CASSQDGLGGRGHYGYTF. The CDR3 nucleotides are TGTGCCAGCAGCCAAGACGGCCTCGGGGGACGCGGTCACTATGGCTACACCTTC.

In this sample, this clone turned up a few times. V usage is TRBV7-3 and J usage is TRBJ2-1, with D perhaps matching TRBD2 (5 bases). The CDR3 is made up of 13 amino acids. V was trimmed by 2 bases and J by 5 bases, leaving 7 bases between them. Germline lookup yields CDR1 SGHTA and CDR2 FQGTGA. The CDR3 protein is CASSLAGDNEQFF. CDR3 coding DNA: TGTGCCAGCAGCTTAGCCGGGGACAATGAGCAGTTCTTC.